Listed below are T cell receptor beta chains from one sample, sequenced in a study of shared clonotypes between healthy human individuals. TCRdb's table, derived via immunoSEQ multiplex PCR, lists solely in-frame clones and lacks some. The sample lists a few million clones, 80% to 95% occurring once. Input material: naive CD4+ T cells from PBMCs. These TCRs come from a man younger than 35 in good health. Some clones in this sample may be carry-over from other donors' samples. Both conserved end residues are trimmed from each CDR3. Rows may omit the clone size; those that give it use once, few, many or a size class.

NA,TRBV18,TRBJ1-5,ASSPLGVPGYSNQPQH
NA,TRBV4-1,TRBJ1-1,ASSQVTEGGVAF
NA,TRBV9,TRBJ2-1,ASSISGTVTYNEQF
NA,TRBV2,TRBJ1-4,ASSGLQREKLF
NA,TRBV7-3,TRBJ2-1,ASSLREGRYSYNEQF
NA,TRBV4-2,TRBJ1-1,ASSPRTQNTEAF
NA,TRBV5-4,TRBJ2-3,ASSLETYTDTQY
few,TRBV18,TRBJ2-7,ASSPGLAGYEQY
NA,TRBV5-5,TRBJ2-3,ASSLRDRFTDTQY
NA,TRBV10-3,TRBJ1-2,AISEFLPATSEGYT
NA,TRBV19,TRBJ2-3,ASSSISGRLLGDTQY
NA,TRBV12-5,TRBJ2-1,ASGLEINEQF
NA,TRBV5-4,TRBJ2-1,ASSLTLEKSNEQF
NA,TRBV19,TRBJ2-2,ASVHQTGELF
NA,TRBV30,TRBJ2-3,AWSLTGGPDTQY
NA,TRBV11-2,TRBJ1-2,ASSNPNQGFGYGYT
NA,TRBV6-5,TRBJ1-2,ASSRDSHYGYT
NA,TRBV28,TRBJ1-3,ASSSLSLGLENTIY
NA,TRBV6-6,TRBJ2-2,ASSPGGFYTGELF
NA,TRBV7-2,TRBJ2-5,ASSFTETQY
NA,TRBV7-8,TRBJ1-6,ASSVTQDSALH
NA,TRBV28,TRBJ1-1,ATTRQRTEAF
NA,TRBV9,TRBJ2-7,ASSVGPTFTYEQY
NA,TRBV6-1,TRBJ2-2,ASSDTSGRVTGELF
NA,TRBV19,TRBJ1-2,ASTYRGSDGYT
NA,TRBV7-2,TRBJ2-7,ASSLEARGSSYEQY
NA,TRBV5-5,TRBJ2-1,ASSKGQGTYNEQF
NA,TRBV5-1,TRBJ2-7,ASSLEREFYEQY
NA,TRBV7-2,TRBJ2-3,ASSYGTSGSTDTQY
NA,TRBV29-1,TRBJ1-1,SVSSWTGAYLNTEAF
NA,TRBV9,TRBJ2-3,ASSVGGPGDTQY
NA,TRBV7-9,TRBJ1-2,ASSRGVFYGYT
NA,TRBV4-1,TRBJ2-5,ASSSPGQTQETQY
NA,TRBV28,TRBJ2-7,ASSLGGGYEQY
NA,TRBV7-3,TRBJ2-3,ASSPGGGLADTQY
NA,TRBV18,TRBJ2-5,ASSRGQGGAVETQY
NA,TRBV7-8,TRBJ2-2,ASSPKRPGDTGELF
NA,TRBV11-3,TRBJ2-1,ASSFSGMTDNEQF
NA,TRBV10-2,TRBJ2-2,ASRPALDTGELF
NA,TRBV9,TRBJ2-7,ASSNGGASRTYEQY
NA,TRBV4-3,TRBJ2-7,ASSHRDRGSYEQY